This entry lists 2 T cell receptor beta chains sequenced from one sample in a study of blood T cell repertoires in COVID-19. The data were produced by immunoSEQ multiplex PCR, yet TCRdb's version contains in-frame clones alone and is incomplete. The sample includes approximately 210,000 clones, around 88% of them seen just once. The sequenced sample was PBMCs or T cells enriched from blood (not recorded which). Source of these receptors: a woman between 50 and 59 years old with acute COVID-19.

The V gene is TRBV24-1, the J gene TRBJ1-2; 7 positions match TRBD1. Germline CDR1 is KGHDR and CDR2 is SFDVKD. The CDR3 is made up of 15 amino acids. Trimming removed 1 base from V and 4 bases from J; junction bases left unmatched: 5. The CDR3 here is CATSDLIGGGYGYTF. The CDR3 coding sequence is TGTGCCACCAGTGATTTAATAGGGGGCGGCTATGGCTACACCTTC.

This chain uses TRBV27 with TRBJ1-6; 7 nucleotides align to TRBD1. This CDR3 is built from 17 residues. Looked up from germline, CDR1 is MNHEY and CDR2 is SMNVEV (reference sequence). Trimming took 11 bases from V and 6 from J; bases not matched to a gene: 19. CDR3 residues: CALPQGQSLRGNSPLHF. CDR3 DNA: TGTGCCCTACCACAGGGACAGTCGTTAAGAGGTAATTCACCCCTCCACTTT.